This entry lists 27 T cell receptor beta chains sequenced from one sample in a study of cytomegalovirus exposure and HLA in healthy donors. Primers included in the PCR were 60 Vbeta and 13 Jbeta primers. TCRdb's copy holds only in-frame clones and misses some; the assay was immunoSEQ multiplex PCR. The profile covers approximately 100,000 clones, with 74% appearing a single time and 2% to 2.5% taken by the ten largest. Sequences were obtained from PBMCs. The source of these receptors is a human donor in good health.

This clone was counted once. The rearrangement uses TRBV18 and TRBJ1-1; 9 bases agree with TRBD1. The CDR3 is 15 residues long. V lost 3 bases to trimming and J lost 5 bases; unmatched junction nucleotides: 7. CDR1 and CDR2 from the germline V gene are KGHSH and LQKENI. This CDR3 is CASSPRQGGGTEAFF. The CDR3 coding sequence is TGTGCCAGCTCACCCCGACAGGGGGGAGGGACTGAAGCTTTCTTT.

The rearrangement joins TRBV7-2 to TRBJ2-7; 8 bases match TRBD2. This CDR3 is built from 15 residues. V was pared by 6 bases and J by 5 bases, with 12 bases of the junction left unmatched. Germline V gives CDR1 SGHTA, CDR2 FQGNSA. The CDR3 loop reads CASRLASGSSHEQYF. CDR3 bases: TGTGCCAGCAGGCTGGCGAGCGGGAGTTCCCACGAGCAGTACTTC.

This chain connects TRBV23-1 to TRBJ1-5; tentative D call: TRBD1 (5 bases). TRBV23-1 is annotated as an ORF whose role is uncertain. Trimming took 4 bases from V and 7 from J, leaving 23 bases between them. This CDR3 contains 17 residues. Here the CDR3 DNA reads TGCGCCAGCAGTCCTCAAACCAAGGGGCGCCCCGACCAGCCCCAGCATTTT. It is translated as CASSPQTKGRPDQPQHF.

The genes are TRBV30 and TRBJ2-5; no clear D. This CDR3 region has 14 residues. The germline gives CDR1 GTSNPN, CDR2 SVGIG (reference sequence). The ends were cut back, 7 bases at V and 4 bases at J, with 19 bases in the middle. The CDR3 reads CAFSSQGTGETQYF. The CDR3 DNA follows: TGTGCCTTCAGCTCCCAAGGAACGGGAGAGACCCAGTACTTC.

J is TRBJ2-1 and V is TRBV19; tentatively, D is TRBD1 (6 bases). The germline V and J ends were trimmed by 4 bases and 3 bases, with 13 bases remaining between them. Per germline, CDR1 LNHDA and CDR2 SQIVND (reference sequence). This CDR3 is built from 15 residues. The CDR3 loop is CASSKDRDIYNEQFF. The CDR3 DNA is TGTGCCAGTAGTAAGGACAGAGATATCTACAATGAGCAGTTCTTC.

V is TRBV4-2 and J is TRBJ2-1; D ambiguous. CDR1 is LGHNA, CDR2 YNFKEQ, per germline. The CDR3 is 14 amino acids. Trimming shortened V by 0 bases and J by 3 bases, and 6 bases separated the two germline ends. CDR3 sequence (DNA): TGTGCCAGCAGCCAAGAGGGCGTCTACAATGAGCAGTTCTTC. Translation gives CASSQEGVYNEQFF.

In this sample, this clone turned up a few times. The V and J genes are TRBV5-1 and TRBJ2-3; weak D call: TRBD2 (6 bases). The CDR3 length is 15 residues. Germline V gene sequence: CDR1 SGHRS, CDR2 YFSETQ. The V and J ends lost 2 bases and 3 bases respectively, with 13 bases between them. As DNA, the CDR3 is TGCGCCAGCAGCTTTGGGCTAGCGAGTACAGATACGCAGTATTTT. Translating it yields CASSFGLASTDTQYF. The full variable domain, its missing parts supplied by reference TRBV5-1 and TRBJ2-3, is KAGVTQTPRYLIKTRGQQVTLSCSPISGHRSVSWYQQTPGQGLQFLFEYFSETQRNKGNFPGRFSGRQFSNSRSEMNVSTLELGDSALYLCASSFGLASTDTQYFGPGTRLTVL.

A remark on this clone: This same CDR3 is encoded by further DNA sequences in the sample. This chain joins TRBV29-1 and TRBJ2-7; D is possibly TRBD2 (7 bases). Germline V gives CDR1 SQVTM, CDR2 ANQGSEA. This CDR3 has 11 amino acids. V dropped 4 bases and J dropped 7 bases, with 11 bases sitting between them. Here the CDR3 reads CSVVRGREQYF. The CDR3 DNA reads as TGCAGCGTTGTGCGGGGGCGTGAGCAGTACTTC.

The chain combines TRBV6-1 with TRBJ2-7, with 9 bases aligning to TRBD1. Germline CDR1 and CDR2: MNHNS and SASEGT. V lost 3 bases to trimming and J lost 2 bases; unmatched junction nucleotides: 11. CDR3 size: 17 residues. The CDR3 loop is CASSDPSGQGTTYEQYF. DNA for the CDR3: TGTGCCAGCAGTGACCCCTCCGGACAGGGGACTACCTACGAGCAGTACTTC.

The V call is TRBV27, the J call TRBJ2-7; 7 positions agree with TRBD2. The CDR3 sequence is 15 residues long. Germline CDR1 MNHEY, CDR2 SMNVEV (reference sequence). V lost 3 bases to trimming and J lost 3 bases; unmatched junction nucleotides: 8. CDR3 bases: TGTGCCAGCAGTTTCGCGGGCGGGAGTAACTACGAGCAGTACTTC. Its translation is CASSFAGGSNYEQYF.

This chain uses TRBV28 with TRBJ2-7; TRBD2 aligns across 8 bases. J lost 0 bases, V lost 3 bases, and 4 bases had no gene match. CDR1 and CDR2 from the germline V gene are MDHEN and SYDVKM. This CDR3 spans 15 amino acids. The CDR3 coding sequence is TGTGCCAGCAGTTTGGGCAGCGGGAGCTCCTACGAGCAGTACTTC. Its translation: CASSLGSGSSYEQYF.

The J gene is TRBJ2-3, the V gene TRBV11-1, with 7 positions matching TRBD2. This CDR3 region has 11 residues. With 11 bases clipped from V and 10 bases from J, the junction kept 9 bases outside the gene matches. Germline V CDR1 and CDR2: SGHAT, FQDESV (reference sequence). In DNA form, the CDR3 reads TGTGCCCCCTCGGCTAGCGGAGCGCAGTATTTT. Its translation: CAPSASGAQYF.

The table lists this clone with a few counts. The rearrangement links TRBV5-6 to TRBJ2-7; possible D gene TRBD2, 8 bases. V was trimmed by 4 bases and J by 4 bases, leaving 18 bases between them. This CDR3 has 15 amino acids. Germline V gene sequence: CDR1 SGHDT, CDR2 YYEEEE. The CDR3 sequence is CASSPGREGAYEQYF. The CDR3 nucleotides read TGTGCCAGCAGCCCGGGTCGGGAGGGGGCGTACGAGCAGTACTTC.

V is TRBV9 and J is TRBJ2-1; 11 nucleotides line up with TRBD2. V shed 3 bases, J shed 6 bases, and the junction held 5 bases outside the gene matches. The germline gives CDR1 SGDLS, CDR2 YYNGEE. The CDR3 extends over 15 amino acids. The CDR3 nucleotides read TGTGCCAGCAGCGCCGGGACTAGCGGAACCAATGAGCAGTTCTTC. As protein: CASSAGTSGTNEQFF.

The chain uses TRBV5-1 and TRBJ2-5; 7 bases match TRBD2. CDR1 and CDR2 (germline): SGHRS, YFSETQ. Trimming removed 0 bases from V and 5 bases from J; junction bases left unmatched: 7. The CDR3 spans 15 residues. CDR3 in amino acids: CASSLDQTSRETQYF. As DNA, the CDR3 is TGCGCCAGCAGCTTGGATCAGACTAGCAGGGAGACCCAGTACTTC.

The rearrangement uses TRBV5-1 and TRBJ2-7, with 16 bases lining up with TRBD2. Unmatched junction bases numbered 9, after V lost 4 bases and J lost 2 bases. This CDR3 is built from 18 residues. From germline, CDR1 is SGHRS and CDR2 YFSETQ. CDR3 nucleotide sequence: TGCGCCAGCAGCCAGAACTTGGGACTAGCGGGAGGGACCTACGAGCAGTACTTC. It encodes CASSQNLGLAGGTYEQYF.

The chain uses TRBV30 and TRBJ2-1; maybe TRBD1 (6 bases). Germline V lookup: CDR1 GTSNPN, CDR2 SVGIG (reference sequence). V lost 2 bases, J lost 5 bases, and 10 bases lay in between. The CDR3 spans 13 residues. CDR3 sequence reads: CAWSWGQNNEQFF. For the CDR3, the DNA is TGTGCCTGGAGTTGGGGGCAAAACAATGAGCAGTTCTTC. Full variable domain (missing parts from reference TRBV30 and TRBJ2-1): SQTIHQWPATLVQPVGSPLSLECTVEGTSNPNLYWYRQAAGRGLQLLFYSVGIGQISSEVPQNLSASRPQDRQFILSSKKLLLSDSGFYLCAWSWGQNNEQFFGPGTRLTVL.

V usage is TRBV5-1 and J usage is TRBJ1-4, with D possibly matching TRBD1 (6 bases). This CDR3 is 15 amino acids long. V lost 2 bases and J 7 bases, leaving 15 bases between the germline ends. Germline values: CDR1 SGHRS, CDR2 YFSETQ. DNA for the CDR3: TGCGCCAGCAGCTTTCAGGGGTTGTCGGGTGAAAAACTGTTTTTT. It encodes CASSFQGLSGEKLFF.

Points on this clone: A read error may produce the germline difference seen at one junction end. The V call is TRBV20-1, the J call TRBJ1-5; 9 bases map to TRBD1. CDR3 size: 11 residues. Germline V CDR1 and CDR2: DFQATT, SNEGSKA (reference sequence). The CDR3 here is CSAPTGGPQHF. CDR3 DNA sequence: TGCAGTGCGCCAACAGGGGGCCCCCAACATTTT.

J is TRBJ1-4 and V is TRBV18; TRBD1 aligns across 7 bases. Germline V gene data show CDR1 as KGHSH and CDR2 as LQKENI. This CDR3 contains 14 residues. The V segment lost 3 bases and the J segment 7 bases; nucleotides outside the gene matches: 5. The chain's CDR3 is CASSPGQSGEKLFF. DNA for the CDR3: TGTGCCAGCTCACCGGGACAGTCGGGTGAAAAACTGTTTTTT. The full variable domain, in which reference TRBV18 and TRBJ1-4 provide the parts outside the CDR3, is NAGVMQNPRHLVRRRGQEARLRCSPMKGHSHVYWYRQLPEEGLKFMVYLQKENIIDESGMPKERFSAEFPKEGPSILRIQQVVRGDSAAYFCASSPGQSGEKLFFGSGTQLSVL.

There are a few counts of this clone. CDR3 protein: CASSLYRVGGNYGYTF. The DNA for the CDR3 is TGTGCCAGCAGCTTATATCGGGTTGGGGGGAACTATGGCTACACCTTC. The chain uses TRBV11-2 and TRBJ1-2, with D possibly matching TRBD1 (5 bases). V was cut by 2 bases and J by 2 bases, with 15 bases left in between. CDR3 length equals 16 residues. CDR1 is SGHAT and CDR2 is FQNNGV in the germline V gene.

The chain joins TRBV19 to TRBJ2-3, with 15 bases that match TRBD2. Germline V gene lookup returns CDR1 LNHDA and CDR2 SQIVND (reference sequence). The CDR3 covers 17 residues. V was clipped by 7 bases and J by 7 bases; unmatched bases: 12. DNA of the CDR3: TGTGCCAGTACCATCTCGGGACTAGCGGGAGGTGGCAATACGCAGTATTTT. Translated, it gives CASTISGLAGGGNTQYF.

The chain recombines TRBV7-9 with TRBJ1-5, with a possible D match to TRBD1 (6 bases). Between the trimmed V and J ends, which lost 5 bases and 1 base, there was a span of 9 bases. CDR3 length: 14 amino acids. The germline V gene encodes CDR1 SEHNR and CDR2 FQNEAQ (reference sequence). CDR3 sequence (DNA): TGTGCCAGCAGCCCCGGGACAAGCAATCAGCCCCAGCATTTT. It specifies CASSPGTSNQPQHF.

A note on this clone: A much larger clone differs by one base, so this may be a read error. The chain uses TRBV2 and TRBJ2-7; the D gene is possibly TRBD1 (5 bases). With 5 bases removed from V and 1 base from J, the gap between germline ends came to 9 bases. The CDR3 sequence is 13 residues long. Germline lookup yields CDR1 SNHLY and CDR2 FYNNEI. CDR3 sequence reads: CASSPGFSYEQYF. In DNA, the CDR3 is TGTGCCAGCAGTCCAGGGTTTTCCTACGAGCAGTACTTC.

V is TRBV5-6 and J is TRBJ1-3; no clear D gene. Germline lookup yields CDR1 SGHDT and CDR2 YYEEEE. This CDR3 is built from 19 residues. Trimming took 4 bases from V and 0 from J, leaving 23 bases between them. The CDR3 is CASSQRLKGSISSGNTIYF. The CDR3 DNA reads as TGTGCCAGCAGCCAGCGTTTGAAAGGTTCCATAAGCTCTGGAAACACCATATATTTT.

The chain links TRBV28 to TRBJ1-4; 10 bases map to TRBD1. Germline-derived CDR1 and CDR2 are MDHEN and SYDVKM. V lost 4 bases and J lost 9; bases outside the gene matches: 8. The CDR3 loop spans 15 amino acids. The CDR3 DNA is TGTGCCAGCAGTTCCGACAGGGGGCATTCTAAAAAACTGTTTTTT. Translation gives CASSSDRGHSKKLFF.

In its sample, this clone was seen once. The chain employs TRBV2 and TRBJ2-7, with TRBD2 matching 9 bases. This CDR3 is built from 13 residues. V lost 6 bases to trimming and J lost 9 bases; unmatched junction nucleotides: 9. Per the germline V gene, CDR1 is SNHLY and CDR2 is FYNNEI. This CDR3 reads CASRASGKWGQYF. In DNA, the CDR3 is TGTGCCAGCAGAGCTAGCGGGAAGTGGGGGCAGTACTTC. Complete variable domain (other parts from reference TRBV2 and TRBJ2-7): EPEVTQTPSHQVTQMGQEVILRCVPISNHLYFYWYRQILGQKVEFLVSFYNNEISEKSEIFDDQFSVERPDGSNFTLKIRSTKLEDSAMYFCASRASGKWGQYFGPGTRLTVT.